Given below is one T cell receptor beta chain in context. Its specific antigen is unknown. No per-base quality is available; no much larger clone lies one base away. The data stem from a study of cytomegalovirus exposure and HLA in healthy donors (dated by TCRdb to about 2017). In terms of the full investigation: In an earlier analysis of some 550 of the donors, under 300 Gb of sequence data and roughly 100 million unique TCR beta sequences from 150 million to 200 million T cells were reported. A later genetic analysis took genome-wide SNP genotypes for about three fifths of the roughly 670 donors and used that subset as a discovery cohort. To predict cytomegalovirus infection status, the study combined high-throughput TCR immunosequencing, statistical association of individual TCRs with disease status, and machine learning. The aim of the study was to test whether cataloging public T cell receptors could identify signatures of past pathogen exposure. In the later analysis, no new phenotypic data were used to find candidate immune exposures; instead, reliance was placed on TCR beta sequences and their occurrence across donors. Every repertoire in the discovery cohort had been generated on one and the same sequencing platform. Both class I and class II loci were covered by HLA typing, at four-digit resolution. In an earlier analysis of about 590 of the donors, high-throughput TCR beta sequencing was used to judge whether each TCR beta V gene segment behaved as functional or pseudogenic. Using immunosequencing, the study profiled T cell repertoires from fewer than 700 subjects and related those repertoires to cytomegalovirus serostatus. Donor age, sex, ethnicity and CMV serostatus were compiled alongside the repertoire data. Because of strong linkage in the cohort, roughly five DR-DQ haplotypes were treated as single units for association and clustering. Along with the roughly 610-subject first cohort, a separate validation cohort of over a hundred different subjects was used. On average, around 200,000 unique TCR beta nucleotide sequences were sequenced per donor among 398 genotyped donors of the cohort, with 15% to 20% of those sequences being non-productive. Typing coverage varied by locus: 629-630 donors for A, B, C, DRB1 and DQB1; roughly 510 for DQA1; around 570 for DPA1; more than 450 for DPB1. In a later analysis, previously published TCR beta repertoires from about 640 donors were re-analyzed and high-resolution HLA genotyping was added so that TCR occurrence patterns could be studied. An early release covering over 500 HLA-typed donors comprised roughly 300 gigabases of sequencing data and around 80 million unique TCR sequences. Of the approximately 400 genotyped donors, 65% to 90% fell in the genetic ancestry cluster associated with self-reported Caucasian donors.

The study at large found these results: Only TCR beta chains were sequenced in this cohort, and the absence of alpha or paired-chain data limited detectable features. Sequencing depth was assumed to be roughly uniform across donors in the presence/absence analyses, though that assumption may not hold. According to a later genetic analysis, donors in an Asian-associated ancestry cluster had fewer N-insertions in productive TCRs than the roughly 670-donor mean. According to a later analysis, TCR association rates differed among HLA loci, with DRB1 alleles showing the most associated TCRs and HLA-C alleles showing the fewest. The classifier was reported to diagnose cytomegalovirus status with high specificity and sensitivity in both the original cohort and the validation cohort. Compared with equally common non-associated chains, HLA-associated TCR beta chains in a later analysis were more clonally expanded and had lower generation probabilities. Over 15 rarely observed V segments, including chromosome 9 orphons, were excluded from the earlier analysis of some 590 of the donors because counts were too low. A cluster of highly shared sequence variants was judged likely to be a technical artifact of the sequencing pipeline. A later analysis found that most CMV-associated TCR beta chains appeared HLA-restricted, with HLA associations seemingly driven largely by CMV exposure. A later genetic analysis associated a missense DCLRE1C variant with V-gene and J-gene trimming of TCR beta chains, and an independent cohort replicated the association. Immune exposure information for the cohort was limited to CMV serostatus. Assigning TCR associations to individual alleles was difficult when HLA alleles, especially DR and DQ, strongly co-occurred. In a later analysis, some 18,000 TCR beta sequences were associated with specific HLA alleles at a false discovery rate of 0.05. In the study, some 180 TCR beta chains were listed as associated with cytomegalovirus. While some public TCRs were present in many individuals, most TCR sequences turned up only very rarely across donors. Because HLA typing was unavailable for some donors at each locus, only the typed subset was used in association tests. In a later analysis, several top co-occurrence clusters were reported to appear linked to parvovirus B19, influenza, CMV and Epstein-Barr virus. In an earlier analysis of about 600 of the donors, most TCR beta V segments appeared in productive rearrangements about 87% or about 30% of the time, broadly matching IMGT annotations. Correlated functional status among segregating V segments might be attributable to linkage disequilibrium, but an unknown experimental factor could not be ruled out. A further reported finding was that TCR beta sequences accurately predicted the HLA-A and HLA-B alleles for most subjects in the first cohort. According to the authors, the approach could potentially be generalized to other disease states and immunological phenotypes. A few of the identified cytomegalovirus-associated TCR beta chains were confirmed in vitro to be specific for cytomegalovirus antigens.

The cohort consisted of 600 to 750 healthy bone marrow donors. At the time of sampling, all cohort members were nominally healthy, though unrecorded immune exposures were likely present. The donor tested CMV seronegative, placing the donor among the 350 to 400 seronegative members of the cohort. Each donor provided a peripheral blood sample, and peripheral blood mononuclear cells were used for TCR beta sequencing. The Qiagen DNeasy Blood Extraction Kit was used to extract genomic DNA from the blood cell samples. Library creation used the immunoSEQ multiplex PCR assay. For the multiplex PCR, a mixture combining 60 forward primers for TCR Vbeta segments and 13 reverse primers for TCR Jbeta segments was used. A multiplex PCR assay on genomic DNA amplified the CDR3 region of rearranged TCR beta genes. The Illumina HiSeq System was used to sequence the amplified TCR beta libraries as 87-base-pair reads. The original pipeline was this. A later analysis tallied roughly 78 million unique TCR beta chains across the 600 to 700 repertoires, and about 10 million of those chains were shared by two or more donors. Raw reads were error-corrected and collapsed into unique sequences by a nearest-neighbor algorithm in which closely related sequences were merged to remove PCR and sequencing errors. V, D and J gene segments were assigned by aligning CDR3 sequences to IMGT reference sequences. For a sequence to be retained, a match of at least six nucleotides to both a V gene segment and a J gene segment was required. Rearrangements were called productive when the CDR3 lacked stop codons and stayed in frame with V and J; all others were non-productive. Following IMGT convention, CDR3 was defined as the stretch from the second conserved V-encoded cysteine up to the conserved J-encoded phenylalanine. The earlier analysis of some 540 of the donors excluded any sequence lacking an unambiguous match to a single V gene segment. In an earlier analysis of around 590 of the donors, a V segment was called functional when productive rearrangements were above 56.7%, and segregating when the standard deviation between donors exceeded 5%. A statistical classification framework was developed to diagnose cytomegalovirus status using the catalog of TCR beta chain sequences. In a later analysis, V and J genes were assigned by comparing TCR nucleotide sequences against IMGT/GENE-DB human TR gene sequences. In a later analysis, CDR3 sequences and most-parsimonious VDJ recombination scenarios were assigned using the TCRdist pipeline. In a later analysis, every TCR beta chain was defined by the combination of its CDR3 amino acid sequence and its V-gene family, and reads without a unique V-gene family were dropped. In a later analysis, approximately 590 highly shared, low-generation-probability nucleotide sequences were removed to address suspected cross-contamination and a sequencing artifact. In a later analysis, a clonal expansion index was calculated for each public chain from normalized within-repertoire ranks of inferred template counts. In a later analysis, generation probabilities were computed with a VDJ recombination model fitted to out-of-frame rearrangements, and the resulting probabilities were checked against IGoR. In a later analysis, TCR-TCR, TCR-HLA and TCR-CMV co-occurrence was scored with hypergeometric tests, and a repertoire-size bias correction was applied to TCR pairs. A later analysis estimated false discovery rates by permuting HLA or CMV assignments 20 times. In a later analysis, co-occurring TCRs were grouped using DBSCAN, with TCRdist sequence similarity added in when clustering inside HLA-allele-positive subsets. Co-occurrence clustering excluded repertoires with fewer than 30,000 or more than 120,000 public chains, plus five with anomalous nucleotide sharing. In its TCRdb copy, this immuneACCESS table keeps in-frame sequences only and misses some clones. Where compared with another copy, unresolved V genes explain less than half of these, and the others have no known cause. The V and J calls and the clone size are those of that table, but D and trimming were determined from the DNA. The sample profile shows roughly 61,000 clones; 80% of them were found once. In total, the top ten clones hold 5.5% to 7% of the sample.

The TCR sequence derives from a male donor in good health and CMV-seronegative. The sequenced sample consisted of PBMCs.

CDR3 loop: CASSLLDYGYTF. In nucleotide form, the sequence is TGTGCCAGCAGCCTACTGGACTATGGCTACACCTTC. The V and J genes are TRBV5-6 and TRBJ1-2; confidence is insufficient to name the D gene. CDR1 is given as SGHDT and CDR2 as YYEEEE, both from the germline V gene. From cysteine to phenylalanine, the CDR3 is 12 amino acids long. Kept here is only the CDR3 DNA, which spans 36 bases and is read in frame from base 1. At the junction V is shortened by 4 bases and J by 3 bases, with 7 bases in between. With the portions outside the CDR3 filled from the reference TRBV5-6 and TRBJ1-2 genes, the complete variable region becomes DAGVTQSPTHLIKTRGQQVTLRCSPKSGHDTVSWYQQALGQGPQFIFQYYEEEERQRGNFPDRFSGHQFPNYSSELNVNALLLGDSALYLCASSLLDYGYTFGSGTRLTVV.